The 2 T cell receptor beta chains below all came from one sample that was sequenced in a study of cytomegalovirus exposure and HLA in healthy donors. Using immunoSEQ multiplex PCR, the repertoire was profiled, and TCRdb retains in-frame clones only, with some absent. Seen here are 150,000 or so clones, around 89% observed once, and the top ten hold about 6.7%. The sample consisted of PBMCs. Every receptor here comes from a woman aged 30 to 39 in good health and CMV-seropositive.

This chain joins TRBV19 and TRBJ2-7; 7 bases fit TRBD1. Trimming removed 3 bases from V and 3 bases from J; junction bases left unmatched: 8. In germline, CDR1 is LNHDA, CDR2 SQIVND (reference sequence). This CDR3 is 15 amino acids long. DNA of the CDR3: TGTGCCAGTAGTATGGGGGACAGCCGCCTCTACGAGCAGTACTTC. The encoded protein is CASSMGDSRLYEQYF.

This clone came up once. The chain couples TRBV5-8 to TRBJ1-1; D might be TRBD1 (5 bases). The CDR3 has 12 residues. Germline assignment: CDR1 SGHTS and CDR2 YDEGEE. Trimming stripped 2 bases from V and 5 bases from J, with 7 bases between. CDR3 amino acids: CASSFRTTEAFF. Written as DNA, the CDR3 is TGTGCCAGCAGCTTCAGGACAACTGAAGCTTTCTTT.